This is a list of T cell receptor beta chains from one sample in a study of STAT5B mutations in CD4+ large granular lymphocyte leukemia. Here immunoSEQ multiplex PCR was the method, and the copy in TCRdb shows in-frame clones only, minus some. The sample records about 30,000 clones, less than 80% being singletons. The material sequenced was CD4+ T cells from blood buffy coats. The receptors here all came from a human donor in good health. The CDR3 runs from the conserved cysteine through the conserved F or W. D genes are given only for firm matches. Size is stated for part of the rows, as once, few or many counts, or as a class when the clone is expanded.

cdr3_aa: CASRSSGESSGYTF
cdr3_nt: TGTGCCAGCAGAAGTTCAGGGGAGTCCAGTGGCTACACCTTC
j_call: TRBJ1-2
clone_size: NA
v_call: TRBV6-4
d_call: NA

cdr3_aa: CASSESFWGEQFF
cdr3_nt: TGTGCCAGCAGTGAATCTTTTTGGGGTGAGCAGTTCTTC
j_call: TRBJ2-1
clone_size: once
v_call: TRBV6-4
d_call: NA

cdr3_aa: CASSLFRLAGGADTQYF
cdr3_nt: TGTGCCAGCAGTTTATTCCGACTAGCGGGCGGAGCAGATACGCAGTATTTT
j_call: TRBJ2-3
clone_size: few
v_call: TRBV28
d_call: TRBD2

cdr3_aa: CASSLSDRDEKLFF
cdr3_nt: TGCGCCAGCAGCTTGAGTGACAGGGATGAAAAACTGTTTTTT
j_call: TRBJ1-4
clone_size: NA
v_call: TRBV5-1
d_call: TRBD1

cdr3_aa: CASSINLGAGGQGDTQYF
cdr3_nt: TGTGCCAGTAGTATAAACCTCGGAGCGGGGGGGCAGGGAGATACGCAGTATTTT
j_call: TRBJ2-3
clone_size: NA
v_call: TRBV19
d_call: TRBD2

cdr3_aa: CASSTRGETQYF
cdr3_nt: TGTGCCAGCTCCACCAGGGGAGAGACCCAGTACTTC
j_call: TRBJ2-5
clone_size: few
v_call: TRBV18
d_call: NA

cdr3_aa: CASSIDRVRAFF
cdr3_nt: TGTGCCAGCAGTATAGACAGGGTTCGCGCTTTCTTT
j_call: TRBJ1-1
clone_size: NA
v_call: TRBV28
d_call: TRBD1

cdr3_aa: CASSLDLRYNEQFF
cdr3_nt: TGTGCCAGCAGCTTAGATCTGAGGTACAATGAGCAGTTCTTC
j_call: TRBJ2-1
clone_size: NA
v_call: TRBV11-2
d_call: NA

cdr3_aa: CASSFGTTFSEQFF
cdr3_nt: TGCGCCAGCAGCTTCGGGACCACGTTTAGTGAGCAGTTCTTC
j_call: TRBJ2-1
clone_size: NA
v_call: TRBV5-1
d_call: NA

cdr3_aa: CAIRSGGPGEAFF
cdr3_nt: TGTGCCATCAGATCCGGGGGGCCCGGGGAAGCTTTCTTT
j_call: TRBJ1-1
clone_size: NA
v_call: TRBV10-3
d_call: NA

cdr3_aa: CASSLIQAGFDEQYF
cdr3_nt: TGTGCCAGCAGCTTAATTCAGGCGGGGTTCGACGAGCAGTACTTC
j_call: TRBJ2-7
clone_size: NA
v_call: TRBV7-3
d_call: NA

cdr3_aa: CSVTGSAGNYGYTF
cdr3_nt: TGCAGCGTTACCGGGTCCGCGGGAAACTATGGCTACACCTTC
j_call: TRBJ1-2
clone_size: NA
v_call: TRBV29-1
d_call: NA

cdr3_aa: CASSANQETQYF
cdr3_nt: TGTGCCAGCAGTGCTAACCAAGAGACCCAGTACTTC
j_call: TRBJ2-5
clone_size: few
v_call: TRBV7-2
d_call: NA

cdr3_aa: CASSSGQVFTGELFF
cdr3_nt: TGCGCCAGCAGCTCGGGACAGGTGTTCACCGGGGAGCTGTTTTTT
j_call: TRBJ2-2
clone_size: NA
v_call: TRBV5-1
d_call: TRBD1

cdr3_aa: CASSLTGVVEKLFF
cdr3_nt: TGCGCCAGCAGCCTGACAGGGGTTGTTGAAAAACTGTTTTTT
j_call: TRBJ1-4
clone_size: few
v_call: TRBV4-1
d_call: TRBD1

cdr3_aa: CAWSVRRVDTEAFF
cdr3_nt: TGTGCCTGGAGTGTACGCAGGGTTGATACTGAAGCTTTCTTT
j_call: TRBJ1-1
clone_size: NA
v_call: TRBV30
d_call: NA

cdr3_aa: CASTQGFNQPQHF
cdr3_nt: TGTGCCAGCACCCAGGGATTTAATCAGCCCCAGCATTTT
j_call: TRBJ1-5
clone_size: NA
v_call: TRBV6-5
d_call: NA

cdr3_aa: CAISETGGTGELFF
cdr3_nt: TGTGCCATCAGTGAAACCGGGGGCACCGGGGAGCTGTTTTTT
j_call: TRBJ2-2
clone_size: NA
v_call: TRBV10-3
d_call: NA

cdr3_aa: CASSEEGGPSYGYTF
cdr3_nt: TGTGCCAGCAGTGAAGAGGGGGGTCCATCCTATGGCTACACCTTC
j_call: TRBJ1-2
clone_size: NA
v_call: TRBV2
d_call: NA

cdr3_aa: CASSLVLGQREAFF
cdr3_nt: TGTGCCAGCAGCTTAGTCCTCGGACAGCGGGAAGCTTTCTTT
j_call: TRBJ1-1
clone_size: few
v_call: TRBV11-3
d_call: NA

cdr3_aa: CASSMAPPGTRQETQYF
cdr3_nt: TGTGCCAGTAGTATGGCCCCCCCCGGGACTAGGCAAGAGACCCAGTACTTC
j_call: TRBJ2-5
clone_size: NA
v_call: TRBV19
d_call: TRBD2

cdr3_aa: CAWSPVGRGDEQYF
cdr3_nt: TGTGCCTGGAGCCCCGTTGGGAGGGGGGACGAGCAGTACTTC
j_call: TRBJ2-7
clone_size: once
v_call: TRBV30
d_call: NA

cdr3_aa: CASSLKSGGTEAFF
cdr3_nt: TGCGCCAGCAGCTTGAAATCGGGAGGAACTGAAGCTTTCTTT
j_call: TRBJ1-1
clone_size: NA
v_call: TRBV5-1
d_call: NA

cdr3_aa: CASSLSWLAGTLRLFF
cdr3_nt: TGTGCCAGCAGTTTATCTTGGCTAGCGGGGACCCTGCGGCTGTTTTTT
j_call: TRBJ2-2
clone_size: NA
v_call: TRBV27
d_call: TRBD2

cdr3_aa: CASGPWRQGQPQHF
cdr3_nt: TGTGCCAGCGGGCCCTGGAGACAGGGACAGCCCCAGCATTTT
j_call: TRBJ1-5
clone_size: NA
v_call: TRBV27
d_call: TRBD1

cdr3_aa: CASNRGDSLRNTIYF
cdr3_nt: TGTGCCAGTAACAGGGGCGACAGTCTTCGAAACACCATATATTTT
j_call: TRBJ1-3
clone_size: NA
v_call: TRBV19
d_call: TRBD1

cdr3_aa: CASSFQGNNEQFF
cdr3_nt: TGCGCCAGCAGCTTTCAGGGGAACAATGAGCAGTTCTTC
j_call: TRBJ2-1
clone_size: NA
v_call: TRBV5-1
d_call: NA

cdr3_aa: CASRTRGGETQYF
cdr3_nt: TGTGCCAGCAGGACCAGGGGGGGGGAGACCCAGTACTTC
j_call: TRBJ2-5
clone_size: NA
v_call: TRBV6-6
d_call: NA

cdr3_aa: CASSRRLGPTGELFF
cdr3_nt: TGTGCCAGCAGCCGTAGACTAGGCCCCACCGGGGAGCTGTTTTTT
j_call: TRBJ2-2
clone_size: NA
v_call: TRBV7-9
d_call: NA

cdr3_aa: CASSLATVYGYTF
cdr3_nt: TGTGCCAGCAGTTTAGCTACAGTCTATGGCTACACCTTC
j_call: TRBJ1-2
clone_size: NA
v_call: TRBV28
d_call: NA

cdr3_aa: CASSHWSGTSTDTQYF
cdr3_nt: TGTGCCAGCAGCCATTGGAGCGGGACCTCCACAGATACGCAGTATTTT
j_call: TRBJ2-3
clone_size: NA
v_call: TRBV14
d_call: TRBD2

cdr3_aa: CASSGRTGGKTEAFF
cdr3_nt: TGTGCCAGCAGTGGTCGGACAGGGGGCAAAACTGAAGCTTTCTTT
j_call: TRBJ1-1
clone_size: few
v_call: TRBV6-1
d_call: TRBD1

cdr3_aa: CASSQAIGLAGLNEQYF
cdr3_nt: TGCGCCAGCAGCCAAGCCATTGGACTAGCGGGATTAAATGAGCAGTACTTC
j_call: TRBJ2-7
clone_size: once
v_call: TRBV4-3
d_call: TRBD2

cdr3_aa: CATTGLSPYNEQFF
cdr3_nt: TGTGCCACCACCGGACTCAGTCCGTACAATGAGCAGTTCTTC
j_call: TRBJ2-1
clone_size: NA
v_call: TRBV27
d_call: NA

cdr3_aa: CASSPSAGLSEKLFF
cdr3_nt: TGTGCCAGCTCACCATCGGCAGGGCTAAGTGAAAAACTGTTTTTT
j_call: TRBJ1-4
clone_size: NA
v_call: TRBV18
d_call: NA